This is a list of T cell receptor beta chains from one sample in a study of blood T cell repertoires in COVID-19. Method: immunoSEQ multiplex PCR; TCRdb's copy keeps in-frame clones and lacks some. The sample consists of around 340,000 clones, 88% of them appearing once. The sample comprised PBMCs or T cells enriched from blood (not recorded which). The receptor set was obtained from a woman aged 25 to 39 who had been exposed to COVID-19. The CDR3 runs from the conserved cysteine through the conserved F or W. The order of the fields is J gene, D gene, V gene, clone size, CDR3 DNA, CDR3 protein. A D gene is named only where the DNA matches it firmly. Size values are once, few and many counts, or a class for expanded clones, and some rows have none.

J gene: TRBJ1-2; D gene: NA; V gene: TRBV7-9; clone size: NA; CDR3 DNA: TGTGCCAGCAGCAGGCGACAGGATGAGGGCTACACCTTC; CDR3 protein: CASSRRQDEGYTF
J gene: TRBJ2-2; D gene: TRBD2; V gene: TRBV7-8; clone size: NA; CDR3 DNA: TGTGCCAGCAGCTTACCAAGCGGGAGGGCCATTGACGGGGAGCTGTTTTTT; CDR3 protein: CASSLPSGRAIDGELFF
J gene: TRBJ2-1; D gene: TRBD2; V gene: TRBV19; clone size: NA; CDR3 DNA: TGTGCCAGTACCCCAGAGCGGGAGGGCCAGGGTGAGCAGTTCTTC; CDR3 protein: CASTPEREGQGEQFF
J gene: TRBJ2-7; D gene: TRBD2; V gene: TRBV13; clone size: NA; CDR3 DNA: TGTGCCAGCAGCCACATTGAACTAGCGGGGCATCCCCTCTCCTACGAGCAGTACTTC; CDR3 protein: CASSHIELAGHPLSYEQYF
J gene: TRBJ2-3; D gene: NA; V gene: TRBV5-1; clone size: NA; CDR3 DNA: TGCGCCAGCAGCCCCCGTTTGGAGTGGCCAGATACGCAGTATTTT; CDR3 protein: CASSPRLEWPDTQYF
J gene: TRBJ2-7; D gene: TRBD2; V gene: TRBV13; clone size: few; CDR3 DNA: TGTGCCAGCAGCTCTGGGACTAGCGGACTGTTAAGGGACGAGCAGTACTTC; CDR3 protein: CASSSGTSGLLRDEQYF
J gene: TRBJ1-5; D gene: TRBD1; V gene: TRBV18; clone size: NA; CDR3 DNA: TGTGCCAGCTCACCACCCGGGACAGACAATCAGCCCCAGCATTTT; CDR3 protein: CASSPPGTDNQPQHF
J gene: TRBJ1-3; D gene: NA; V gene: TRBV3-1/TRBV3-2; clone size: few; CDR3 DNA: TGTGCCAGCAGCGTGCACAGGGCCCTTTCCGGAAACACCATATATTTT; CDR3 protein: CASSVHRALSGNTIYF
J gene: TRBJ2-1; D gene: TRBD2; V gene: TRBV19; clone size: NA; CDR3 DNA: TGTGCCAGTAGTATTCTTGGGACTAGCTCCTACAATGAGCAGTTCTTC; CDR3 protein: CASSILGTSSYNEQFF
J gene: TRBJ1-4; D gene: NA; V gene: TRBV23-1; clone size: NA; CDR3 DNA: TGCGCCAGCAGAGGGGCCCAAGATAATGAAAAACTGTTTTTT; CDR3 protein: CASRGAQDNEKLFF
J gene: TRBJ1-5; D gene: TRBD1; V gene: TRBV15; clone size: NA; CDR3 DNA: TGTGCCACCGACCAACGGGGACAGGGCGCAAATCAGCCCCAGCATTTT; CDR3 protein: CATDQRGQGANQPQHF
J gene: TRBJ1-2; D gene: NA; V gene: TRBV18; clone size: NA; CDR3 DNA: TGTGCCAGCTCACCCGTCGACAGAACTAACTATGGCTACACCTTC; CDR3 protein: CASSPVDRTNYGYTF
J gene: TRBJ1-5; D gene: NA; V gene: TRBV19; clone size: NA; CDR3 DNA: TGTGCCAGTAGTATAGAGGACAGACCTCATCAGCCCCAGCATTTT; CDR3 protein: CASSIEDRPHQPQHF
J gene: TRBJ2-5; D gene: TRBD1; V gene: TRBV7-9; clone size: NA; CDR3 DNA: TGTGCCAGCAGTTTGTCGGGACAGGGGAGGGAGACCCAGTACTTC; CDR3 protein: CASSLSGQGRETQYF
J gene: TRBJ1-1; D gene: NA; V gene: TRBV10-3; clone size: once; CDR3 DNA: TGTGCCACAGGGACACCTGAACGGCCTGAAGCTTTCTTT; CDR3 protein: CATGTPERPEAFF
J gene: TRBJ2-3; D gene: TRBD2; V gene: TRBV13; clone size: once; CDR3 DNA: TGTGCCAGCAGCTTAGGGACTAGCGGGAGTGTTGGCACAGATACGCAGTATTTT; CDR3 protein: CASSLGTSGSVGTDTQYF
J gene: TRBJ1-4; D gene: NA; V gene: TRBV2; clone size: NA; CDR3 DNA: TGTGCCAGCAGGCCCCCGAGAGATAATGAAAAACTGTTTTTT; CDR3 protein: CASRPPRDNEKLFF
J gene: TRBJ2-5; D gene: NA; V gene: TRBV11-1; clone size: NA; CDR3 DNA: TGTGCCAGCAGACCCCCGGGACACAGCCAAGAGACCCAGTACTTC; CDR3 protein: CASRPPGHSQETQYF
J gene: TRBJ2-3; D gene: TRBD1; V gene: TRBV24-1; clone size: once; CDR3 DNA: TGTGCCACCAGTGATCCGGGGACAGGGAGGGATACGCAGTATTTT; CDR3 protein: CATSDPGTGRDTQYF
J gene: TRBJ2-2; D gene: TRBD2; V gene: TRBV11-2; clone size: NA; CDR3 DNA: TGTGCCAGCAGCTTAGATATACTAGCGGGAGCGGCCGGGGAGCTGTTTTTT; CDR3 protein: CASSLDILAGAAGELFF
J gene: TRBJ2-7; D gene: TRBD1; V gene: TRBV5-1; clone size: NA; CDR3 DNA: TGCGCCAGCAGCCCCAGGACAGGTTTGTCCTACGAGCAGTACTTC; CDR3 protein: CASSPRTGLSYEQYF
J gene: TRBJ1-5; D gene: NA; V gene: TRBV24-1; clone size: NA; CDR3 DNA: TGTGCCACCCAACACAGGGATAGCAATCAGCCCCAGCATTTT; CDR3 protein: CATQHRDSNQPQHF
J gene: TRBJ1-1; D gene: NA; V gene: TRBV7-9; clone size: NA; CDR3 DNA: TGTGCCAGCAGCCTAGATCTGCAGGCTGAAGCTTTCTTT; CDR3 protein: CASSLDLQAEAFF
J gene: TRBJ2-7; D gene: NA; V gene: TRBV25-1; clone size: NA; CDR3 DNA: TGTGCCAGCAATTTGGGGAGCTCCTACGAGCAGTACTTC; CDR3 protein: CASNLGSSYEQYF
J gene: TRBJ2-7; D gene: TRBD2; V gene: TRBV27; clone size: once; CDR3 DNA: TGTGCCAGCAGTTTACTCGGGGAAGCGGGAGCGTACGAGCAGTACTTC; CDR3 protein: CASSLLGEAGAYEQYF
J gene: TRBJ2-3; D gene: TRBD1; V gene: TRBV5-6; clone size: NA; CDR3 DNA: TGTGCCAGCAGCCCCGGACAGGGCCCAGATACGCAGTATTTT; CDR3 protein: CASSPGQGPDTQYF
J gene: TRBJ2-5; D gene: TRBD2; V gene: TRBV12-3/TRBV12-4; clone size: few; CDR3 DNA: TGTGCCAGCAGGGCGGGAGTCTGGGAGACCCAGTACTTC; CDR3 protein: CASRAGVWETQYF
J gene: TRBJ2-1; D gene: TRBD2; V gene: TRBV18; clone size: NA; CDR3 DNA: TGTGCCAGCTCACCACCCCTAGCTGCGGGAGGTTTGGATGAGCAGTTCTTC; CDR3 protein: CASSPPLAAGGLDEQFF
J gene: TRBJ2-5; D gene: TRBD1; V gene: TRBV5-8; clone size: NA; CDR3 DNA: TGTGCCAGCAGCTCTAGGACAGGGCCGAGAGAGACCCAGTACTTC; CDR3 protein: CASSSRTGPRETQYF
J gene: TRBJ1-2; D gene: NA; V gene: TRBV4-2; clone size: few; CDR3 DNA: TGTGCCAGCAGCCAAGAGGCAAACGCTAACTATGGCTACACCTTC; CDR3 protein: CASSQEANANYGYTF